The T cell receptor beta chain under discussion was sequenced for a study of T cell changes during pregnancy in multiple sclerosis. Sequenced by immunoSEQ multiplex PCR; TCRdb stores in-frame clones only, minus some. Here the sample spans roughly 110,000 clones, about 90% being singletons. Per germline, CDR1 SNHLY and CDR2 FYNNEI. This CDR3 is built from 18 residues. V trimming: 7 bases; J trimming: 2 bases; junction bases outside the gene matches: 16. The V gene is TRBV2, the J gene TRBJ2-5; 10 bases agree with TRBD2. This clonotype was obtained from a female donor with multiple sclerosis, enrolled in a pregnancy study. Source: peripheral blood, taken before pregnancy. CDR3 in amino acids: CASKWGSLAGATQETQYF. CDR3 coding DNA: TGTGCCAGCAAGTGGGGGTCTCTAGCGGGGGCCACACAAGAGACCCAGTACTTC.